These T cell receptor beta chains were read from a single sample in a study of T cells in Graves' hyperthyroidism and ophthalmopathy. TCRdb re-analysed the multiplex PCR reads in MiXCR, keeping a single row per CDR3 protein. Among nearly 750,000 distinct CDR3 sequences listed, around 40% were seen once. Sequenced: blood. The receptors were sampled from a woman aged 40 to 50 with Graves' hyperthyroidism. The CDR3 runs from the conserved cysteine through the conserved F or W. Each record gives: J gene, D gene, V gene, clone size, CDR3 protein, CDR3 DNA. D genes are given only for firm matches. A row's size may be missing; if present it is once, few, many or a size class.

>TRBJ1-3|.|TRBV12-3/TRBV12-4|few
CASSSPGQIGNTIYF
TGTGCCAGCAGTTCCCCAGGTCAGATTGGAAACACCATATATTTT
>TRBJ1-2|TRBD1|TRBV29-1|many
CSVERGTDYGYTF
TGCAGCGTTGAAAGAGGGACAGACTATGGCTACACCTTC
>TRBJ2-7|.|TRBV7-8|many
CASSLKSSYEQYF
TGTGCCAGCAGCTTAAAGAGCTCCTACGAGCAGTACTTC
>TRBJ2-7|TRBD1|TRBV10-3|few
CASSYDKTGVIHEQYF
TGTGCCAGCAGTTACGACAAGACAGGGGTGATCCACGAGCAGTACTTC
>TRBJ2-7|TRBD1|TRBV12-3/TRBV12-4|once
CASSVGGMDEQYF
TGTGCCAGCAGCGTAGGGGGCATGGACGAGCAGTACTTC
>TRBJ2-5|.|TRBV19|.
CASSIDPGQPQYF
TGTGCCAGTAGTATAGATCCCGGTCAGCCCCAGTACTTC
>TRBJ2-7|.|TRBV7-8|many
CASSPSRTTYEQYF
TGTGCCAGCAGCCCCTCTAGGACAACCTACGAGCAGTACTTC
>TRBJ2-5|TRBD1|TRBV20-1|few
CSAPTGGFQETQYF
TGCAGTGCTCCTACAGGGGGATTTCAGGAGACCCAGTACTTC
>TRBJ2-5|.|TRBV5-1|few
CASSSGSGQETQYF
TGCGCCAGCAGCTCGGGGTCAGGGCAAGAGACCCAGTACTTC
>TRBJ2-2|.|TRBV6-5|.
CASSSLGGELFF
TGTGCCAGCAGTTCCCTGGGCGGGGAGCTGTTTTTT
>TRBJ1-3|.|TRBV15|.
CATSNGLVSGNTIYF
TGTGCCACCAGCAATGGGCTCGTCTCTGGAAACACCATATATTTT
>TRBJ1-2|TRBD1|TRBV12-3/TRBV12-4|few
CASRSGTGEGYTF
TGTGCCAGCAGATCCGGGACAGGGGAAGGCTACACCTTC
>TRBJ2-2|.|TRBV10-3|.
CAIMLAGELFF
TGTGCCATCATGCTCGCGGGGGAGCTGTTTTTT
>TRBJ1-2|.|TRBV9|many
CASSVGEGPSFYGYTF
TGTGCCAGCAGCGTAGGGGAGGGTCCCTCCTTCTATGGCTACACCTTC
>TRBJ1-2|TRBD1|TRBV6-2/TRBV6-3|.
CASSYSTGMTDWYGYTF
TGTGCCAGCAGTTACTCGACAGGGATGACGGACTGGTATGGCTACACCTTC
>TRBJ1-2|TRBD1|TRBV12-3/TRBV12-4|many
CASSLTGTGEMNYGYTF
TGTGCCAGCAGTCTTACGGGGACAGGGGAGATGAACTATGGCTACACCTTC
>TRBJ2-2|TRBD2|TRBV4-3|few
CASSQTSAGELFF
TGCGCCAGCAGCCAGACTAGCGCCGGGGAGCTGTTTTTT
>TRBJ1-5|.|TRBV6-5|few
CASSYPGYNQPQHF
TGTGCCAGCAGTTACCCGGGTTACAATCAGCCCCAGCATTTT
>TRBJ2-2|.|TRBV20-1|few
CSAREGVYTGELFF
TGCAGTGCTAGGGAAGGGGTATACACCGGGGAGCTGTTTTTT
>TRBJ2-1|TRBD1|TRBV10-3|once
CAISRDRVPLNEQFF
TGTGCCATCAGCCGGGACAGGGTCCCTCTCAACGAGCAGTTCTTC
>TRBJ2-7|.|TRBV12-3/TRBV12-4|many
CASSLPPSYEQYF
TGTGCCAGCAGTTTACCCCCTTCCTACGAGCAGTACTTC
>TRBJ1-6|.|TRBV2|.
CASSIQDPSSYNSPLHF
TGTGCCAGCAGTATACAGGACCCGAGCTCCTATAATTCACCCCTCCACTTT
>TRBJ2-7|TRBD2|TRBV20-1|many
CSAERSSGSYEQYF
TGCAGTGCGGAGAGGTCTAGCGGTTCCTACGAGCAGTACTTC
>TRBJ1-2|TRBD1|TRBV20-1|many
CSAYVFETGNRHGYTF
TGCAGTGCTTACGTATTCGAGACAGGGAATAGGCATGGCTACACCTTC
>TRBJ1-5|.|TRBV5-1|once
CASSAQRREGNQPQHF
TGCGCCAGCAGCGCCCAGAGGAGGGAGGGCAATCAGCCCCAGCATTTT
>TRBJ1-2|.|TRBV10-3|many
CAISSAESGYTF
TGTGCCATCAGTTCAGCGGAGAGTGGCTACACCTTC
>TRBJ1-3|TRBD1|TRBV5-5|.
CASSQETTGSGNTIYF
TGTGCCAGCAGCCAAGAGACGACAGGGTCTGGAAACACCATATATTTT
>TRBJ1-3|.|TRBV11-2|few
CASSLIPGYHTESGNTIYF
TGTGCCAGCAGCTTAATCCCAGGATACCACACTGAATCTGGAAACACCATATATTTT
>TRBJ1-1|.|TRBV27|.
CASSLSASNTEAFF
TGTGCCAGCAGTTTATCTGCCTCGAACACTGAAGCTTTCTTT
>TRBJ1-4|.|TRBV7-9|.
CASSYNWGDYNEKLFF
TGTGCCAGCAGTTACAACTGGGGGGACTACAATGAAAAACTGTTTTTT
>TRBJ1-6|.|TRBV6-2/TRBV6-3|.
CASSYWGNDNSPLHF
TGTGCCAGCAGTTACTGGGGGAACGATAATTCACCCCTCCACTTT
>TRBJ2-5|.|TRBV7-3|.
CASSLTANWETQYF
TGTGCCAGCAGCTTAACGGCCAACTGGGAGACCCAGTACTTC
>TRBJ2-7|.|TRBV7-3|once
CASSPQVSHYEQYF
TGCGCCAGCAGCCCTCAAGTTTCCCACTACGAGCAGTACTTC
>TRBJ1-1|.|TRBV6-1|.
CASSLTTRNTEAFF
TGTGCCAGCAGTCTGACTACACGGAACACTGAAGCTTTCTTT
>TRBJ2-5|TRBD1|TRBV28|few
CASSDPQGRGETQYF
TGTGCCAGCAGTGATCCACAGGGGAGAGGAGAGACCCAGTACTTC
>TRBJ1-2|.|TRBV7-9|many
CASSLPTGNYGYTF
TGTGCCAGCAGCCTCCCGACAGGAAACTATGGCTACACCTTC